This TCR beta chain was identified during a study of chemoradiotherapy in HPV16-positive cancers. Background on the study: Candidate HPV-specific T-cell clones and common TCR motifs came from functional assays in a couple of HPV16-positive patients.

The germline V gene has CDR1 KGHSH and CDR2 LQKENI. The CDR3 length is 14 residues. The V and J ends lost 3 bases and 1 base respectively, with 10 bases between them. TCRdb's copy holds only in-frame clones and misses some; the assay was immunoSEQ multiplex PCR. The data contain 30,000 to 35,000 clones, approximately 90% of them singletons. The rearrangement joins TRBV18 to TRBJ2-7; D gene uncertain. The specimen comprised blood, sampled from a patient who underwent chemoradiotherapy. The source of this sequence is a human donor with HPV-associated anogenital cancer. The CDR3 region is CASSPSRESYEQYF. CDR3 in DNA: TGTGCCAGCTCACCTTCTAGAGAGTCCTACGAGCAGTACTTC.